The present TCR beta chain was sequenced within a study of blood T cell repertoires in COVID-19. Clones were read by immunoSEQ multiplex PCR, and TCRdb kept only the in-frame ones, dropping some. The profile shows approximately 220,000 clones, about nine tenths of them singletons. This CDR3 is 17 amino acids long. J was trimmed by 2 bases and V by 0 bases; bases with no gene match: 6. CDR1 is SGDLS, CDR2 YYNGEE, per germline. Source material: PBMCs or T cells enriched from blood (not recorded which). The chain has TRBV9 and TRBJ2-5; 11 bases are shared with TRBD2. This TCR was sampled from a woman in her thirties or forties with acute COVID-19. The CDR3 coding sequence is TGTGCCAGCAGCGTAGCGGGAGTAGCGGGGGGGCAAGAGACCCAGTACTTC. Translated, it gives CASSVAGVAGGQETQYF.